This entry lists 14 T cell receptor beta chains sequenced from one sample in a study of blood T cell repertoires in COVID-19. The table came from immunoSEQ multiplex PCR; TCRdb's copy has only in-frame clones and leaves some out. The sample has around 200,000 clones, roughly nine tenths seen once; the top ten hold about 2.2%. Input material: peripheral blood. The receptors derive from a woman aged 45-59 years with acute or convalescent COVID-19.

CDR3 sequence (DNA): TGTGCCAGCAGTTACTTACAGGATAGCTCCTACGAGCAGTACTTC. Protein product: CASSYLQDSSYEQYF. The rearrangement links TRBV6-5 to TRBJ2-7; possibly TRBD1 for D (5 bases). The CDR3 totals 15 residues. The germline V gene has CDR1 MNHEY and CDR2 SVGAGI. V lost 1 base and J 0 bases, leaving 10 bases between the germline ends.

The J gene is TRBJ1-2, the V gene TRBV19; 7 nucleotides agree with TRBD1. CDR1 LNHDA and CDR2 SQIVND come from the germline V gene (reference sequence). The V and J ends lost 3 bases and 8 bases, in that order; junction bases with no gene match: 15. The CDR3 is made up of 16 amino acids. The CDR3 sequence is CASSIRQGGSLSGYTF. The CDR3 DNA follows: TGTGCCAGTAGTATCCGACAGGGAGGCTCCTTGAGCGGCTACACCTTC.

The V gene is TRBV6-2 or TRBV6-3, the J gene TRBJ1-2, with 9 bases that match TRBD1. With 4 bases clipped from V and 6 bases from J, the junction kept 0 bases outside the gene matches. This CDR3 spans 12 amino acids. Per the germline V gene, CDR1 is MNHEY and CDR2 is SVGEGT. As DNA, the CDR3 is TGTGCCAGCAGTTGGACAGGGGATGGCTACACCTTC. This gives the protein CASSWTGDGYTF.

This chain joins TRBV10-3 and TRBJ2-7, with 7 bases identical to TRBD1. This CDR3 region has 13 residues. Trimming removed 7 bases from V and 0 bases from J; junction bases left unmatched: 3. Germline-derived CDR1 and CDR2 are ENHRY and SYGVKD. The CDR3 is CAITAGGSYEQYF. The CDR3 nucleotides read TGTGCCATCACTGCAGGGGGCTCCTACGAGCAGTACTTC.

This clone showed up many times. The gene calls are TRBV4-2 and TRBJ1-1; D possibly corresponds to TRBD1 (5 bases). Germline V gene lookup returns CDR1 LGHNA and CDR2 YNFKEQ. CDR3 length equals 15 residues. Trimming removed 2 bases from V and 0 bases from J, with 10 bases in between. CDR3 in amino acids: CASSQTTVLNTEAFF. The CDR3 region has the DNA TGTGCCAGCAGCCAAACGACAGTTTTGAACACTGAAGCTTTCTTT.

The chain has TRBV5-1 and TRBJ2-5; D possibly corresponds to TRBD2 (7 bases). Looked up from germline, CDR1 is SGHRS and CDR2 is YFSETQ. The CDR3 extends over 16 amino acids. Trimming took 2 bases from V and 5 from J, leaving 19 bases between them. The CDR3, as DNA: TGCGCCAGCAGCTTCGGTGGGGGGGCCTTCGGTGAGACCCAGTACTTC. Translated: CASSFGGGAFGETQYF.

The chain combines TRBV7-8 with TRBJ1-2; 7 bases map to TRBD1. The CDR3 has 15 amino acids. J gave up 4 bases and V 0 bases, and 5 bases lay outside the gene matches. Per the germline V gene, CDR1 is SGHVS and CDR2 is FQNEAQ. The CDR3 is CASSLATQGGYGYTF. The CDR3 bases are TGTGCCAGCAGCTTAGCCACTCAGGGGGGCTATGGCTACACCTTC.

The V gene is TRBV19, the J gene TRBJ1-1; D perhaps matches TRBD1 (6 bases). Germline CDR1 reads LNHDA; CDR2 reads SQIVND (reference sequence). This CDR3 has 17 residues. The germline V and J ends were trimmed by 4 bases and 1 base, with 19 bases remaining between them. DNA for the CDR3: TGTGCCAGTAGTAGGGGAGACGGACTGGGGGCGAACACTGAAGCTTTCTTT. It specifies CASSRGDGLGANTEAFF.

This clone was observed a handful of times. CDR3 protein: CASSQDKNYGYTF. The CDR3 DNA sequence: TGTGCCAGCAGCCAGGACAAAAACTATGGCTACACCTTC. V and J are TRBV2 and TRBJ1-2; the D gene is possibly TRBD1 (5 bases). Germline V gene lookup returns CDR1 SNHLY and CDR2 FYNNEI. V lost 6 bases, J lost 2 bases, and 10 bases lay in between. The CDR3 runs to 13 residues.

V is TRBV2 and J is TRBJ1-1, with D perhaps TRBD1 (6 bases). The germline CDR1 and CDR2 sequences are SNHLY and FYNNEI. The CDR3 sequence is 14 residues long. V shed 8 bases and J shed 7 bases, with 20 bases lying between them. The DNA for the CDR3 is TGTGCCAGCCCCCGGGCACAGGGTGGCGGTGAAGCTTTCTTT. It codes for CASPRAQGGGEAFF.

The chain has TRBV13 and TRBJ2-3; 10 bases agree with TRBD2. CDR1 PRHDT and CDR2 FYEKMQ come from the germline V gene (reference sequence). V lost 5 bases and J lost 7; bases outside the gene matches: 12. This CDR3 contains 16 residues. CDR3 protein: CASSQRTSGPTNTQYF. Here the CDR3 DNA reads TGTGCCAGCAGCCAACGGACTAGCGGCCCCACTAATACGCAGTATTTT.

The chain carries TRBV9 and TRBJ1-4; D unclear. This CDR3 region has 15 residues. Germline assignment: CDR1 SGDLS and CDR2 YYNGEE. V lost 0 bases, J lost 6 bases, and 12 bases lay in between. The DNA for the CDR3 is TGTGCCAGCAGCGTAGGTCAGGCCTTCGATGAAAAACTGTTTTTT. Translated, it gives CASSVGQAFDEKLFF.

In this sample, this clone turned up once. The chain has TRBV4-3 and TRBJ2-1, with D possibly being TRBD1 (5 bases). Germline V gene lookup returns CDR1 LGHNA and CDR2 YSLEER. The CDR3 runs 13 residues. V was trimmed by 5 bases and J by 5 bases, leaving 10 bases between them. The CDR3 DNA sequence: TGCGCCAGCAGCGTGGGGCGACACAATGAGCAGTTCTTC. Translating gives CASSVGRHNEQFF.

This clone appeared a few times. The chain joins TRBV4-1 to TRBJ1-4; 7 bases align to TRBD1. The CDR3 length is 16 residues. CDR1 MGHRA and CDR2 YSYEKL come from the germline V gene. V shed 2 bases, J shed 6 bases, and the junction held 9 bases outside the gene matches. The CDR3 sequence: CASSQKRTGGDEKLFF. As DNA, the CDR3 is TGCGCCAGCAGCCAAAAACGGACAGGTGGCGATGAAAAACTGTTTTTT.